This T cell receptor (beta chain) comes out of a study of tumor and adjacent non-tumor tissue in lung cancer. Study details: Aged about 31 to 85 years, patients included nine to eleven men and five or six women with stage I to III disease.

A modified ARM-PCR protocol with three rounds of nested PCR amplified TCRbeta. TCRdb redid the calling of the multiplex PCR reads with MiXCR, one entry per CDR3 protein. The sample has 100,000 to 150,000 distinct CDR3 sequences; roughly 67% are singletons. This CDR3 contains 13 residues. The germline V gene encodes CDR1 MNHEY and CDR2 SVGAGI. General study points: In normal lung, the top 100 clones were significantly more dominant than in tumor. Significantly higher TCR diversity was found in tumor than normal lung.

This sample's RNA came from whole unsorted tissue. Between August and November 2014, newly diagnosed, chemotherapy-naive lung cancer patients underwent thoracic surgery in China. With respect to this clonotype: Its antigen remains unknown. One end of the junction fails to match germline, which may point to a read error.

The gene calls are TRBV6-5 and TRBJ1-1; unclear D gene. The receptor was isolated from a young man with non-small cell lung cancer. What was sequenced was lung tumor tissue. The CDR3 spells CTSSYRESTEAFF. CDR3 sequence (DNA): TGTACCAGCAGCTACCGTGAGAGCACTGAAGCTTTCTTT.